This TCR beta chain is from a study of shared clonotypes between healthy human individuals. A deep-level run was used for the assay. Under the authors' procedure: In the immunoSEQ data, sequences were junction-only and lacked quality scores, so filtering differed. Sequenced by immunoSEQ multiplex PCR; TCRdb stores in-frame clones only, minus some. V and J calls and clone size are as listed in that table; D and trimming were resolved from the DNA. The sample has 850,000 to 1,200,000 clones, about 80% seen once. Germline-derived CDR1 and CDR2 are SGHRS and YFSETQ. The J segment lost 3 bases and the V segment lost 4 bases, leaving 11 bases of the junction unmatched. CDR3 length: 16 residues.

The receptor was derived from a man aged 18 to 29 in good health. The genes are TRBV5-1 and TRBJ2-3, with 7 bases identical to TRBD2. The specimen sequenced was memory CD4+ T cells sorted from blood. Subset of the sample: CD45RA-negative fraction. This CDR3 is CASSDRAGALTDTQYF. As DNA, the CDR3 is TGCGCCAGCAGCGATCGGGCGGGAGCCCTAACAGATACGCAGTATTTT. Looking up the rest from reference TRBV5-1 and TRBJ2-3 gives the full variable domain: KAGVTQTPRYLIKTRGQQVTLSCSPISGHRSVSWYQQTPGQGLQFLFEYFSETQRNKGNFPGRFSGRQFSNSRSEMNVSTLELGDSALYLCASSDRAGALTDTQYFGPGTRLTVL.